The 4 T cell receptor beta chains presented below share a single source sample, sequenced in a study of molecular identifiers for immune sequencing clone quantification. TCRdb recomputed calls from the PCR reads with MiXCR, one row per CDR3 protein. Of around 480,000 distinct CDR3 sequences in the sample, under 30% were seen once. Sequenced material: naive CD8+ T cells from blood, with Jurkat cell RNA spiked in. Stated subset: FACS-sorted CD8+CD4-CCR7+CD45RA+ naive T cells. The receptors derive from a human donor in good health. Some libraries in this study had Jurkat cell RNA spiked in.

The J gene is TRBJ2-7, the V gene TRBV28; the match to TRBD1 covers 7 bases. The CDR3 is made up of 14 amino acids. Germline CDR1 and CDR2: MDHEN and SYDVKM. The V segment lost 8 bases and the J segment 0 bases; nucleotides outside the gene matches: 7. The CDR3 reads CASLGQPISYEQYF. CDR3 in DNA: TGTGCCAGCTTGGGACAGCCTATCTCCTACGAGCAGTACTTC.

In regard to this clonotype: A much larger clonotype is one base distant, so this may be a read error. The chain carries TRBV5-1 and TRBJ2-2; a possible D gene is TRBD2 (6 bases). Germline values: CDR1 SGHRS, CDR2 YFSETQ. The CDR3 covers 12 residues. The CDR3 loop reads CASRRTTGELLF. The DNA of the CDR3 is TGCGCCAGCAGGAGGACTACCGGGGAGCTGCTTTTT.

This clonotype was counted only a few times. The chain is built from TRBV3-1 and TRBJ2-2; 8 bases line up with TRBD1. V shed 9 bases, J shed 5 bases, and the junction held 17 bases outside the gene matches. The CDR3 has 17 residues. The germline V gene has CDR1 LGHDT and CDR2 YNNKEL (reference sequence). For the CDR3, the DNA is TGTGCCAGTACCGGGACAGGTTTACCGACAGGTACCGGGGAGCTGTTTTTT. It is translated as CASTGTGLPTGTGELFF.

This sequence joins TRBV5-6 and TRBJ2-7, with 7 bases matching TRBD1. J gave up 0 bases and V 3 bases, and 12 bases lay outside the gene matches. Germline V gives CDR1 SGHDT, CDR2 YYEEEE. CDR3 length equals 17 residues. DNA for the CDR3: TGTGCCAGCAGCTGGGGTCCGGGACAGTGCGACTCCTACGAGCAGTACTTC. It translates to CASSWGPGQCDSYEQYF.